These T cell receptor beta chains were read from a single sample in a study of CD8+CD57+ T cells in acquired aplastic anemia. TCRdb re-called the reads through MiXCR, storing one row per CDR3 protein. The table shows some 240,000 distinct CDR3 sequences, with 34% occurring only once. Sequenced input: sorted CD4+, CD8+, or CD8+CD57+ T cells (not recorded which) from PBMCs. Receptors originate from a human donor in good health, serving as a control. The CDR3 runs from the conserved cysteine through the conserved F or W. D genes are given only for firm matches. Clone size is given for some rows only: seen once, a few or many times, or a class if the clone is expanded.

size	J	length	V	D	DNA	CDR3
.	TRBJ1-2	19	TRBV6-1	.	TGTGCCAGCAGTGAATCTCTGAGGTTTACCCTGCGGGGGGGGAATGGCTACACCTTC	CASSESLRFTLRGGNGYTF
few	TRBJ1-2	16	TRBV25-1	TRBD1	TGTGCCAGCAGTTACTTAACCGGGACAGGGGGCTATGGCTACACCTTC	CASSYLTGTGGYGYTF
.	TRBJ1-1	13	TRBV30	.	TGTGCCTGGATCAGTCTCCTGGGAACTGAAGCTTTCTTT	CAWISLLGTEAFF
.	TRBJ2-2	16	TRBV13	TRBD1	TGTGCCAGCAGCACGACAGGGCTATTGGGACCCGGGGAGCTGTTTTTT	CASSTTGLLGPGELFF
.	TRBJ2-5	15	TRBV9	.	TGTGCCAGCAGTGCACGGGCCCAAGGACGGGAGACCCAGTACTTC	CASSARAQGRETQYF
few	TRBJ2-6	17	TRBV5-4	.	TGTGCCAGCAGCTTGGACGGGGGACACTCTGGGGCCAACGTCCTGACTTTC	CASSLDGGHSGANVLTF
few	TRBJ1-2	12	TRBV2	.	TGTGCCAGCAGTGAAGGCGGCTATGGCTACACCTTC	CASSEGGYGYTF
.	TRBJ2-1	15	TRBV10-2	.	TGCGCCAGCTTGCCCAAGCCCGGGGGACTCAATGAGCAGTTCTTC	CASLPKPGGLNEQFF
few	TRBJ1-1	11	TRBV6-5	.	TGTGCCAGCAGGGGAGCTAGTGAAGCTTTCTTT	CASRGASEAFF
.	TRBJ1-1	14	TRBV19	.	TGTGCCAGTAGTCACCGGACGGAGAACACTGAAGCTTTCTTT	CASSHRTENTEAFF
.	TRBJ1-2	14	TRBV20-1	TRBD1	TGCAGTGCTAGAGAAACAGGGGGGGACTATGGCCACACCTTC	CSARETGGDYGHTF
many	TRBJ2-1	16	TRBV19	.	TGTGCCAGTAGCAGCAGATCCGGGACAAATGGAAATGAGCAGTTCTTC	CASSSRSGTNGNEQFF
.	TRBJ2-7	14	TRBV18	TRBD1	TGTGCCAGCTCACCCGGGACAGGGGACTACGAGCAGTACTTC	CASSPGTGDYEQYF
.	TRBJ1-2	15	TRBV12-5	TRBD1	TGTGCTAGTGGTGCCCCCTACAGGGGGCGACGTGGCTACACCTTC	CASGAPYRGRRGYTF
.	TRBJ2-7	16	TRBV6-5	.	TGTGCCAGCAGTTACCCGGGGCAGGGTCCCTCCTACGAGCAGTACTTC	CASSYPGQGPSYEQYF
few	TRBJ2-1	14	TRBV6-5	.	TGTGCCAGCAGTTACAGAAGTGGACACTATGAGCAGTTCTTC	CASSYRSGHYEQFF
.	TRBJ2-7	16	TRBV11-2	TRBD1	TGTGCCAGCAGCCCCCACGGACAGGGGGTGTCCTACGAGCAGTACTTC	CASSPHGQGVSYEQYF
many	TRBJ2-7	14	TRBV7-2	.	TGTGCCAGCAGCTTGACCTACCCAACCTACGAGCAGTACTTC	CASSLTYPTYEQYF
many	TRBJ2-3	16	TRBV2	TRBD2	TGTGCCAGTCACAGACTAGCGGGGGGAAACACAGATACGCAGTATTTT	CASHRLAGGNTDTQYF
many	TRBJ2-2	14	TRBV19	TRBD1	TGTGCCAGTAGTCCCGGGACAGGGGTGAGGGAGCTGTTTTTT	CASSPGTGVRELFF
few	TRBJ2-5	19	TRBV11-3	TRBD2	TGTGCCAGCAGCTTAGAGGGGGCTAGCGGGAGACCCGAAGGAGAGACCCAGTACTTC	CASSLEGASGRPEGETQYF
.	TRBJ2-7	14	TRBV5-6	.	TGTGCCAGCAGACGGGGAGTGGGGTCCTACGAGCAGTACTTC	CASRRGVGSYEQYF
many	TRBJ1-2	13	TRBV5-1	.	TGCGCCAGCAGCGACAGTACCTACTATGGCTACACCTTC	CASSDSTYYGYTF